This record covers a single T cell receptor (beta chain). Antigen unknown. The data were taken from a study of beta chain features in type 1 diabetes. All of the isolated RNA was reverse transcribed, so expressed TCRB transcripts were sequenced. Only in-frame clones appear in the TCRdb table, and some are missing; sequencing was by immunoSEQ multiplex PCR. Of about 360,000 clones in the sample, around 13% were seen once. This CDR3 region has 14 residues. V shed 5 bases and J shed 2 bases, with 13 bases lying between them. Germline values: CDR1 SEHNR, CDR2 FQNEAQ (reference sequence). Study findings and constraints: HLA influence on TCRB rearrangement stayed unresolved here.

This sequence originates from a man younger than 30 in good health. The specimen sequenced was naive CD4+ T cells from blood. The chain has TRBV7-9 and TRBJ2-7; D may be TRBD1 (6 bases). The CDR3: CASSLTGVTYEQYF. The DNA for the CDR3 is TGTGCCAGCAGCCTGACAGGCGTTACCTACGAGCAGTACTTC.